This record looks at one T cell receptor beta chain sequence and its context. Its antigen is not identified. Unique molecular identifiers tagged the TCR beta cDNA libraries. When about 1 to 11 million T cells were used, they gave roughly 500,000 cDNA molecules. TCRdb used MiXCR to reprocess the PCR reads, holding one entry per CDR3 protein. The data contain about 620,000 distinct CDR3 sequences, 44% of them seen just once; the ten biggest clones take up 1.5% to 2%. These data come from a study of post-analysis software for immune sequencing data. Study in general: The patients showed relapsing-remitting, secondary progressive and progressive-relapsing multiple sclerosis courses. Overall study findings and caveats: Relative to controls, patients with multiple sclerosis showed significantly lower normalized Chao1 diversity.

Specimen: blood. This receptor was identified in a girl aged 10-17 years with multiple sclerosis.

The CDR3 region is CSVEEATNEKLFF. The CDR3 DNA reads as TGCAGCGTTGAAGAAGCAACTAATGAAAAACTGTTTTTT. The chain couples TRBV29-1 to TRBJ1-4; D unresolved. CDR3 length: 13 residues. The V end lost 0 bases, the J end lost 0 bases, and 2 bases lay between the germline ends. CDR1 SQVTM and CDR2 ANQGSEA come from the germline V gene.